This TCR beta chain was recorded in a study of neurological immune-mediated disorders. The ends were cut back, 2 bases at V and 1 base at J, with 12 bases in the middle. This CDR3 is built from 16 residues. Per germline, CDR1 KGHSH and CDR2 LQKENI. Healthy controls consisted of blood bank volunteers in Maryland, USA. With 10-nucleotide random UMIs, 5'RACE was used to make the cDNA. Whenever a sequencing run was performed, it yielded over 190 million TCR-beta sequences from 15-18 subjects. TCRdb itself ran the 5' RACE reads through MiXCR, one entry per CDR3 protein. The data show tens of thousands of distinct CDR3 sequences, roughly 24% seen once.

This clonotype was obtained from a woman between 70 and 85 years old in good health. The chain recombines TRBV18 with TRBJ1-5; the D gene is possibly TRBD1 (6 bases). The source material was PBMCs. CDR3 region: CASSPGRGDSNQPQHF. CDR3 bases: TGTGCCAGCTCACCAGGGAGGGGGGACAGCAATCAGCCCCAGCATTTT.